Shown below are 25 T cell receptor beta chains from a single sample sequenced in a study of T cells in localized non-small cell lung cancer. Using immunoSEQ multiplex PCR, the repertoire was profiled, and TCRdb retains in-frame clones only, with some absent. The data hold around 20,000 clones, with approximately 91% observed a single time. Sequencing was performed on peripheral blood, taken before any cancer treatment. These receptors were collected from a woman aged 40-69 years with stage I lung adenocarcinoma.

This chain joins TRBV6-4 and TRBJ2-2; 7 nucleotides align to TRBD1. The CDR3 has 16 residues. Germline V lookup: CDR1 MRHNA, CDR2 SNTAGT. The V gene end was trimmed by 5 bases and the J gene end by 3 bases; junction bases not matched to a gene: 9. The CDR3 DNA reads as TGTGCCAGCAGTCCGTCCCGGGACAGCTACACCGGGGAGCTGTTTTTT. Its protein product is CASSPSRDSYTGELFF.

This clone occurred a few times. The rearrangement links TRBV5-4 to TRBJ1-6; 7 positions agree with TRBD1. The CDR3 runs to 17 residues. Trimming at V came to 0 bases and at J to 10 bases, leaving 13 bases not matched to a gene. The V gene's germline CDR1 is SGHNT and CDR2 YYREEE (reference sequence). CDR3 residues: CASSLDIDRAVGSPLHF. Written as DNA, the CDR3 is TGTGCCAGCAGCTTGGACATCGACAGGGCAGTCGGATCACCCCTCCACTTT.

V and J are TRBV28 and TRBJ2-2, with 11 bases lining up with TRBD1. The CDR3 runs to 16 residues. Germline CDR1 reads MDHEN; CDR2 reads SYDVKM. V dropped 6 bases and J dropped 7; count of bases not matched to a gene: 10. This chain's CDR3 is CASSSGTGGLVGELFF. The DNA for the CDR3 is TGTGCCAGCAGCTCCGGGACAGGGGGATTGGTCGGGGAGCTGTTTTTT.

The chain links TRBV6-5 to TRBJ1-1; no clear D gene. Per germline, CDR1 MNHEY and CDR2 SVGAGI. V lost 3 bases, J lost 1 base, and 15 bases lay in between. The CDR3 has 16 amino acids. Written as DNA, the CDR3 is TGTGCCAGCAGTTATGACTTGGGGTCCCCGAACACTGAAGCTTTCTTT. Protein product: CASSYDLGSPNTEAFF.

The V call is TRBV11-2, the J call TRBJ2-7; D perhaps matches TRBD2 (6 bases). V was trimmed by 5 bases and J by 1 base, leaving 21 bases between them. Germline CDR1 is SGHAT and CDR2 is FQNNGV. The CDR3 totals 17 residues. This chain's CDR3 is CASSPIARRDPSYEQYF. The CDR3 DNA sequence: TGTGCCAGCAGCCCCATAGCGCGGAGGGACCCGTCCTACGAGCAGTACTTC.

The chain employs TRBV27 and TRBJ2-5, with D possibly called TRBD1 or TRBD2 (5 bases each). The CDR3 runs 15 residues. V was shortened by 5 bases and J by 7 bases, with 20 bases between the two germline ends. Germline CDR1 MNHEY, CDR2 SMNVEV (reference sequence). DNA for the CDR3: TGTGCCAGCAGTGACTCCGGGGCAATGAAAGGGACCCAGTACTTC. The encoded protein is CASSDSGAMKGTQYF.

The V call is TRBV11-3, the J call TRBJ2-7, with TRBD2 identical over 12 bases. From germline, CDR1 is SGHNT and CDR2 YENEEA. This CDR3 has 15 amino acids. V lost 4 bases to trimming and J lost 7 bases; unmatched junction nucleotides: 8. CDR3 residues: CASSSDGLAGKEQYF. The CDR3 region has the DNA TGTGCCAGCAGCTCCGATGGACTAGCGGGAAAGGAGCAGTACTTC.

V usage is TRBV11-2 and J usage is TRBJ1-4; D gene unclear. Germline CDR1 and CDR2: SGHAT and FQNNGV. V lost 1 base and J lost 1, with 4 bases in between. This CDR3 spans 14 amino acids. The CDR3 DNA is TGTGCCAGCAGCTTAGGGGGAACTAATGAAAAACTGTTTTTT. Translated: CASSLGGTNEKLFF. Full variable domain (remainder filled in from reference TRBV11-2 and TRBJ1-4): EAGVAQSPRYKIIEKRQSVAFWCNPISGHATLYWYQQILGQGPKLLIQFQNNGVVDDSQLPKDRFSAERLKGVDSTLKIQPAKLEDSAVYLCASSLGGTNEKLFFGSGTQLSVL.

V usage is TRBV7-2 and J usage is TRBJ1-5; weak D call: TRBD1 (5 bases). Germline assignment: CDR1 SGHTA and CDR2 FQGNSA. V lost 2 bases, J lost 9 bases, and 20 bases lay in between. The CDR3 length is 16 residues. CDR3 protein: CASSLTPGRGGPPQHF. The CDR3 bases are TGTGCCAGCAGCTTAACGCCGGGGAGGGGAGGACCGCCCCAGCATTTT.

The chain employs TRBV7-9 and TRBJ1-1, with TRBD1 as a possible D gene (5 bases). This CDR3 comprises 15 residues. V was cut by 5 bases and J by 3 bases, with 16 bases left in between. Germline lookup yields CDR1 SEHNR and CDR2 FQNEAQ (reference sequence). CDR3 bases: TGTGCCAGCAGCCCTCGATGGGGGAGCGACACTGAAGCTTTCTTT. Its protein is CASSPRWGSDTEAFF.

This chain uses TRBV10-3 with TRBJ2-3, with 7 bases that match TRBD2. J gave up 1 base and V 8 bases, and 6 bases lay outside the gene matches. CDR1 is ENHRY and CDR2 is SYGVKD in the germline V gene. The CDR3 spans 14 residues. This CDR3 reads CAIGGRARTDTQYF. CDR3 nucleotides: TGTGCCATCGGCGGGAGAGCCCGCACAGATACGCAGTATTTT.

This clone has a single count. CDR3 coding DNA: TGTGCCAGCAGCTTGCCTCCGGGACAGGGGCAAGAGACCCAGTACTTC. Translating it yields CASSLPPGQGQETQYF. This chain connects TRBV5-4 to TRBJ2-5, with TRBD1 matching 10 bases. V dropped 1 base and J dropped 2; count of bases not matched to a gene: 5. Germline V gene sequence: CDR1 SGHNT, CDR2 YYREEE (reference sequence). This CDR3 is built from 16 residues.

On this clone itself: Distinct nucleotide sequences in the sample also encode this CDR3. V is TRBV18 and J is TRBJ2-7; D remains unclear. Germline CDR1 KGHSH, CDR2 LQKENI. The CDR3 runs to 14 residues. V lost 3 bases and J 1 base, leaving 10 bases between the germline ends. The CDR3 loop is CASSPGRQSYEQYF. The DNA for the CDR3 is TGTGCCAGCTCACCGGGCAGACAATCCTACGAGCAGTACTTC.

The rearrangement uses TRBV5-1 and TRBJ1-1; tentative D call: TRBD1 (5 bases). Trimming pared 0 bases from V and 7 bases from J, leaving 7 bases between. The CDR3 totals 12 residues. Germline assignment: CDR1 SGHRS and CDR2 YFSETQ. The CDR3 loop reads CASSLGQSEAFF. CDR3 nucleotide sequence: TGCGCCAGCAGCTTGGGACAGAGTGAAGCTTTCTTT.

The rearrangement links TRBV27 to TRBJ2-5, with TRBD1 as a possible D gene (7 bases). The CDR3 has 13 residues. Trimming removed 8 bases from V and 9 bases from J, with 19 bases in between. Germline loops: CDR1 MNHEY, CDR2 SMNVEV (reference sequence). The CDR3: CASSQGGTGSQYF. The CDR3 nucleotides read TGTGCCAGCTCCCAGGGGGGAACTGGGTCCCAGTACTTC.

The chain uses TRBV19 and TRBJ2-7, with D tentatively TRBD2 (6 bases). Germline V gives CDR1 LNHDA, CDR2 SQIVND (reference sequence). The CDR3 spans 15 residues. Trimming removed 1 base at V and 1 base at J, with 11 bases between. The CDR3 loop is CASSIALGGSYEQYF. The CDR3 DNA reads as TGTGCCAGTAGTATAGCTCTCGGGGGATCCTACGAGCAGTACTTC.

As DNA, the CDR3 is TGTGCCAGCAGCCCAACAGGGGGAGGCTACACCTTC. It yields the protein CASSPTGGGYTF. The V call is TRBV25-1, the J call TRBJ1-2; 8 nucleotides align to TRBD1. Germline V gene data show CDR1 as MGHDK and CDR2 as SYGVNS. With V trimmed by 6 bases and J by 8 bases, 5 bases remained unmatched. The CDR3 length is 12 residues.

V and J are TRBV7-2 and TRBJ2-5; D might be TRBD2 (6 bases). Germline V gene sequence: CDR1 SGHTA, CDR2 FQGNSA. V was shortened by 4 bases and J by 2 bases, with 8 bases between the two germline ends. The CDR3 has 13 residues. CDR3 amino acids: CASSSGGQETQYF. The DNA of the CDR3 is TGTGCCAGCAGCTCCGGGGGACAAGAGACCCAGTACTTC.

This sequence joins TRBV11-3 and TRBJ2-7, with a tentative D call TRBD1 (5 bases). Trimming stripped 1 base from V and 1 base from J, with 8 bases between. The CDR3 consists of 14 residues. Germline loops: CDR1 SGHNT, CDR2 YENEEA. The CDR3 reads CASSLVGASYEQYF. CDR3 nucleotide sequence: TGTGCCAGCAGCTTAGTAGGGGCTTCCTACGAGCAGTACTTC.

The chain uses TRBV29-1 and TRBJ2-1; 14 bases match TRBD2. Germline assignment: CDR1 SQVTM and CDR2 ANQGSEA. This CDR3 has 14 amino acids. V gave up 5 bases and J gave up 9 bases; unmatched junction bases: 6. DNA of the CDR3: TGCAGCGTTCTTTTAGGGACTAGCGGGAGTGAGCAGTTCTTC. Translated, it gives CSVLLGTSGSEQFF.

This clone appeared a few times. The chain combines TRBV6-5 with TRBJ2-5; no firm D call. V lost 0 bases, J lost 2 bases, and 7 bases lay in between. This CDR3 spans 14 amino acids. Per germline, CDR1 MNHEY and CDR2 SVGAGI. Written as DNA, the CDR3 is TGTGCCAGCAGTTACTCATTCGGGCAAGAGACCCAGTACTTC. Protein sequence: CASSYSFGQETQYF.

The rearrangement links TRBV6-4 to TRBJ2-1; TRBD1 might be the D (5 bases). This CDR3 has 15 amino acids. Germline loops: CDR1 MRHNA, CDR2 SNTAGT. V was pared by 7 bases and J by 1 base, with 14 bases between. The CDR3: CASTPTGISYNEQFF. Written as DNA, the CDR3 is TGTGCCAGCACCCCCACAGGAATTTCCTACAATGAGCAGTTCTTC.

The CDR3, as DNA: TGTGCCAGCAGCTTAGAGACCCGGGACCAACTGTTTTTT. Translating it yields CASSLETRDQLFF. The chain couples TRBV7-8 to TRBJ1-4; possibly TRBD1 for D (5 bases). V lost 1 base and J 12 bases, leaving 12 bases between the germline ends. Germline loops: CDR1 SGHVS, CDR2 FQNEAQ. The CDR3 is 13 residues long.

In its sample, this clone was seen a few times. The rearrangement joins TRBV29-1 to TRBJ2-7; 9 nucleotides agree with TRBD1. The CDR3 runs 14 residues. Germline V gene lookup returns CDR1 SQVTM and CDR2 ANQGSEA. V was clipped by 3 bases and J by 1 base; unmatched bases: 4. This chain's CDR3 is CSVESGTGSYEQYF. Here the CDR3 DNA reads TGCAGCGTTGAGTCCGGGACAGGGTCCTACGAGCAGTACTTC.

J is TRBJ2-4 and V is TRBV29-1, with D possibly TRBD1 on 5 matching bases. From germline, CDR1 is SQVTM and CDR2 ANQGSEA. The V and J ends lost 4 bases and 7 bases respectively, with 17 bases between them. This CDR3 is 14 amino acids long. Here the CDR3 reads CSVAYGQGFNIQYF. Here the CDR3 DNA reads TGCAGCGTTGCTTATGGGCAGGGATTTAACATTCAGTACTTC.